The 13 T cell receptor beta chains presented below share a single source sample, sequenced in a study of T-cell memory formation after mild COVID-19. Each CDR3 protein is one row after TCRdb ran MiXCR on the 5' RACE reads. This table holds 300,000 to 400,000 distinct CDR3 sequences, approximately 15% found once. Sequencing input: PBMCs or a T cell subset sorted from them (not recorded which). These receptors were obtained from a man aged 18 to 30 who had mild COVID-19 (a few samples of this study predate the infection). Cell type and time point are not known.

A few counts support this clonotype. The chain employs TRBV7-9 and TRBJ1-2; D is ambiguous. CDR1 is SEHNR and CDR2 is FQNEAQ in the germline V gene (reference sequence). The V end lost 1 base, the J end lost 8 bases, and 5 bases lay between the germline ends. The CDR3 length is 11 residues. The DNA of the CDR3 is TGTGCCAGCAGCTTAGAACGGGGCTACACCTTC. Amino acid sequence: CASSLERGYTF.

This clonotype was counted a few times. A much larger clonotype is one base distant, so this may be a read error. The V and J genes are TRBV9 and TRBJ2-3; 9 bases map to TRBD2. After removal of 3 bases from V and 4 bases from J, the junction contained 3 bases not matched to a gene. The CDR3 has 14 residues. The V gene's germline CDR1 is SGDLS and CDR2 YYNGEE. The CDR3 bases are TGTGCCAGCAGCGCGACTAGCGGCCCAGATACGCAGTATTTT. It is translated as CASSATSGPDTQYF.

This clonotype was picked up many times. V is TRBV7-2 and J is TRBJ2-7; 9 positions match TRBD2. J was trimmed by 2 bases and V by 4 bases; bases with no gene match: 0. This CDR3 contains 13 residues. Germline assignment: CDR1 SGHTA and CDR2 FQGNSA. The CDR3 sequence: CASSWTSAYEQYV. CDR3 coding DNA: TGTGCCAGCAGCTGGACTAGCGCCTACGAGCAGTACGTC.

This clonotype has at least ten counts. The chain is built from TRBV7-3 and TRBJ2-5, with TRBD2 identical over 15 bases. After removal of 5 bases from V and 3 bases from J, the junction contained 13 bases not matched to a gene. The CDR3 spans 19 residues. The germline gives CDR1 SGHTA, CDR2 FQGTGA. The CDR3 loop is CASSPATRTSGGAEETQYF. Here the CDR3 DNA reads TGTGCCAGCAGCCCCGCTACCCGGACTAGCGGGGGGGCAGAAGAGACCCAGTACTTC.

The sample holds a few counts of this clonotype. The rearrangement joins TRBV6-6 to TRBJ1-4, with a possible D match to TRBD1 (6 bases). Germline CDR1 reads MNHNY; CDR2 reads SVGAGI (reference sequence). V lost 1 base and J 6 bases, leaving 15 bases between the germline ends. The CDR3 extends over 16 amino acids. CDR3 residues: CASSYLQAGGDEKLFF. CDR3 coding DNA: TGTGCCAGCAGTTACTTACAGGCCGGGGGCGATGAAAAACTGTTTTTT.

The V and J genes are TRBV7-3 and TRBJ2-3; 8 positions agree with TRBD2. CDR3 size: 16 residues. With 6 bases clipped from V and 0 bases from J, the junction kept 8 bases outside the gene matches. CDR1 SGHTA and CDR2 FQGTGA come from the germline V gene. CDR3 DNA: TGTGCCAGCAGAGGGGGAAGCGGGGGTAGCACAGATACGCAGTATTTT. This gives the protein CASRGGSGGSTDTQYF.

This chain uses TRBV4-3 with TRBJ1-1, with D unclear. The germline V gene has CDR1 LGHNA and CDR2 YSLEER. CDR3 length equals 15 residues. The germline V and J ends were trimmed by 1 base and 6 bases, with 15 bases remaining between them. The CDR3 DNA reads as TGCGCCAGCAGCCAAGCTCATCACGTGATGCCTGAAGCTTTCTTT. As protein: CASSQAHHVMPEAFF.

CDR3 coding DNA: TGTGCCAGCAGCCAAGAGGGGGTACGGGAGACCCAGTACTTC. Translated: CASSQEGVRETQYF. This chain uses TRBV4-2 with TRBJ2-5, with D perhaps being TRBD1 or TRBD2 (5 bases each). Germline lookup yields CDR1 LGHNA and CDR2 YNFKEQ. The CDR3 contains 14 residues. Trimming cost V 0 bases and J 5 bases, with 10 bases left between them.

This clonotype was found a few times. The chain recombines TRBV7-2 with TRBJ1-1, with TRBD1 identical over 7 bases. Germline-derived CDR1 and CDR2 are SGHTA and FQGNSA. The CDR3 covers 13 residues. J lost 8 bases, V lost 4 bases, and 7 bases had no gene match. In DNA form, the CDR3 reads TGTGCCAGCAGCTCTGAACAGGGGCGAGAAGCTTTCTTT. This codes for CASSSEQGREAFF.

This clonotype was seen only a few times. This chain links TRBV12-3 or TRBV12-4 with TRBJ2-5, with 11 bases aligning to TRBD2. The CDR3 contains 14 residues. V shed 7 bases, J shed 4 bases, and the junction held 5 bases outside the gene matches. The CDR3 is CASTSGGSRETQYF. CDR3 coding DNA: TGTGCCAGCACTAGCGGGGGGTCGCGAGAGACCCAGTACTTC.

This clonotype occurred a few times. The chain combines TRBV7-2 with TRBJ2-6, with D unclear. Trimming took 5 bases from V and 0 from J, leaving 14 bases between them. This CDR3 is built from 17 residues. Germline V gene data show CDR1 as SGHTA and CDR2 as FQGNSA. Here the CDR3 reads CASSVQGRSSGANVLTF. In nucleotides, the CDR3 is TGTGCCAGCAGCGTCCAAGGCCGCAGCTCTGGGGCCAACGTCCTGACTTTC.

This clonotype showed up just a few times. This chain joins TRBV9 and TRBJ2-1, with D perhaps matching TRBD2 (5 bases). In germline, CDR1 is SGDLS, CDR2 YYNGEE. This CDR3 contains 13 residues. Trimming shortened V by 3 bases and J by 7 bases, and 11 bases separated the two germline ends. CDR3 amino acids: CASSAPSSNEQFF. DNA for the CDR3: TGTGCCAGCAGCGCCCCTAGCTCGAATGAGCAGTTCTTC.

The V call is TRBV7-2, the J call TRBJ2-1, with D possibly being TRBD1 (5 bases). Germline assignment: CDR1 SGHTA and CDR2 FQGNSA. CDR3 length: 13 residues. Trimming left V 3 bases short and J 6 bases short, with 9 bases between. The CDR3 loop reads CASSLLQANEQFF. In nucleotides, the CDR3 is TGTGCCAGCAGCTTGTTACAGGCCAATGAGCAGTTCTTC.